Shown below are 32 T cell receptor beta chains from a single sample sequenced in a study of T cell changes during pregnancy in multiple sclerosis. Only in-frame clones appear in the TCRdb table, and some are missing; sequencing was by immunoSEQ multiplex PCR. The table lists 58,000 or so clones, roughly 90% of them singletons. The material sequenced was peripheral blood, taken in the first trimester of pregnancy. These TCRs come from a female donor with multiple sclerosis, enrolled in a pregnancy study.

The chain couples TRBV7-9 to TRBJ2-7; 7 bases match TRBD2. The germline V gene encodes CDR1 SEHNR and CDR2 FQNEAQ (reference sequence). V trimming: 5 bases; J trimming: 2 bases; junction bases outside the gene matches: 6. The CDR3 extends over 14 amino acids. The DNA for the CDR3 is TGTGCCAGCAGCCCACGGGACTATCCCTACGAGCAGTACTTC. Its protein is CASSPRDYPYEQYF.

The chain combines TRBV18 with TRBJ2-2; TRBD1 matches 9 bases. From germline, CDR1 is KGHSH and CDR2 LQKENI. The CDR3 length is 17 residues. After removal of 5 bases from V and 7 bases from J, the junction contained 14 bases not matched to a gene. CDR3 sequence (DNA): TGTGCCAGCTCAACCCCGGGACAGGGTTTCCCGATCGGGGAGCTGTTTTTT. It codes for CASSTPGQGFPIGELFF.

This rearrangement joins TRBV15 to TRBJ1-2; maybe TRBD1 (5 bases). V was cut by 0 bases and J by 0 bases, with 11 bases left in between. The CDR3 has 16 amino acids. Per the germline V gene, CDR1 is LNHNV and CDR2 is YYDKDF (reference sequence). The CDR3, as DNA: TGTGCCACCAGCAGAGATCTGACAGATACTAACTATGGCTACACCTTC. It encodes CATSRDLTDTNYGYTF.

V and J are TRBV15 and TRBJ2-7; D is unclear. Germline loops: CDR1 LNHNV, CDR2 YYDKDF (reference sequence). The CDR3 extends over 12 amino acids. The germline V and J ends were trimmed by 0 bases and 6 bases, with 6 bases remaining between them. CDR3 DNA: TGTGCCACCAGCAGAGAAAACTCCGAGCAGTACTTC. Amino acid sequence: CATSRENSEQYF.

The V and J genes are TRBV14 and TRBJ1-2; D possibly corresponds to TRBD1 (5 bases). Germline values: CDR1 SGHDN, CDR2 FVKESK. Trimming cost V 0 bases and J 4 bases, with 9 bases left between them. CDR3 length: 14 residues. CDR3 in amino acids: CASSQETGPYGYTF. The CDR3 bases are TGTGCCAGCAGCCAAGAAACAGGTCCCTATGGCTACACCTTC.

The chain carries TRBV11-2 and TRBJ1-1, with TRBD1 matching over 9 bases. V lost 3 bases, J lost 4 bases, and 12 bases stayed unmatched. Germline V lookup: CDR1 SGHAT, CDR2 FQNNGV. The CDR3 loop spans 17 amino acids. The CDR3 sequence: CASSFGTGRMGGTEAFF. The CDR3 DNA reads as TGTGCCAGCAGCTTTGGGACAGGGAGGATGGGGGGCACTGAAGCTTTCTTT.

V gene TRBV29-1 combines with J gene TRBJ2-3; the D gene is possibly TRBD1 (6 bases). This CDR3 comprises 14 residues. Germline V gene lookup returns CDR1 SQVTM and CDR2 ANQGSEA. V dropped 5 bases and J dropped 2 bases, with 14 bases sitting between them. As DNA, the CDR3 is TGCAGCGTTTCTGGACAGCTTCTCACAGATACGCAGTATTTT. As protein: CSVSGQLLTDTQYF.

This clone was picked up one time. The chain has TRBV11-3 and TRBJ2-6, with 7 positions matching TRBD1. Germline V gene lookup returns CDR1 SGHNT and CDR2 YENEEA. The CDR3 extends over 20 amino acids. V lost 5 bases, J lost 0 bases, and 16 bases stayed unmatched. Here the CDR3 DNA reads TGTGCCAGCAGCCTACGACAGGGACGAGGCCTGGGCTCTGGGGCCAACGTCCTGACTTTC. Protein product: CASSLRQGRGLGSGANVLTF.

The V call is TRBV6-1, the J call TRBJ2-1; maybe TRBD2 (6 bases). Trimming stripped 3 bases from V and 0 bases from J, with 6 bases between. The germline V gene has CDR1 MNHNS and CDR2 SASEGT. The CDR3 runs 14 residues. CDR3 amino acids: CASSDGSSYNEQFF. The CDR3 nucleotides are TGTGCCAGCAGTGACGGGAGCTCCTACAATGAGCAGTTCTTC.

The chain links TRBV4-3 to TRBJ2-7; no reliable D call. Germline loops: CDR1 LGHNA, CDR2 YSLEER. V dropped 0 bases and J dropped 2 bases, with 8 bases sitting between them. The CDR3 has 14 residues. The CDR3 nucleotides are TGCGCCAGCAGCCAAGAAAGGCAGGCCTACGAGCAGTACTTC. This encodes CASSQERQAYEQYF.

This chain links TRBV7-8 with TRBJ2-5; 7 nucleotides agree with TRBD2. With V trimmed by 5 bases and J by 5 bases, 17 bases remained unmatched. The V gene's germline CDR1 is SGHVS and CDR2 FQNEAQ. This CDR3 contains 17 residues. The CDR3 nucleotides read TGTGCCAGCAGCCTCCGACGTTGGCGGGAGATCGGGGAGACCCAGTACTTC. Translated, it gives CASSLRRWREIGETQYF.

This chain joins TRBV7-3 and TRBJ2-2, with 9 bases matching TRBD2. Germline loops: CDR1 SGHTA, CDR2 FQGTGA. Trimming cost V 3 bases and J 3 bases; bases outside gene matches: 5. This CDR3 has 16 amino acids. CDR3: CASSFGGRADTGELFF. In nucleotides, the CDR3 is TGTGCCAGCAGCTTCGGCGGGAGGGCGGACACCGGGGAGCTGTTTTTT.

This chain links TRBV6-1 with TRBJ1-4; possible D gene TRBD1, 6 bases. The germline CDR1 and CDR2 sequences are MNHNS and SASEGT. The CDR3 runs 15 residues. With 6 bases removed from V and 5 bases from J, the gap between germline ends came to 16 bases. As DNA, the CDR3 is TGTGCCAGCAGGGCTCGGACAGAGAGAAATGAAAAACTGTTTTTT. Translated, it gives CASRARTERNEKLFF.

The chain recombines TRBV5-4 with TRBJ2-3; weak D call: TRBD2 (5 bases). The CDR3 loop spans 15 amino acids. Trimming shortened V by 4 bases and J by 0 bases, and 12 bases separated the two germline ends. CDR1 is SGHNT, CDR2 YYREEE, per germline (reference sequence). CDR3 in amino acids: CASSTDSPSTDTQYF. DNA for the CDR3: TGTGCCAGCAGCACGGACTCACCTAGCACAGATACGCAGTATTTT.

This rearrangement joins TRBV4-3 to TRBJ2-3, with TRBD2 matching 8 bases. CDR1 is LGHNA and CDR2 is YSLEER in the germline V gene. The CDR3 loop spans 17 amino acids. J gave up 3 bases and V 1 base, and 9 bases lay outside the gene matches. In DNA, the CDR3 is TGCGCCAGCAGCCAAGTTGGAGCGGGAGAGGGGACAGATACGCAGTATTTT. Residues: CASSQVGAGEGTDTQYF.

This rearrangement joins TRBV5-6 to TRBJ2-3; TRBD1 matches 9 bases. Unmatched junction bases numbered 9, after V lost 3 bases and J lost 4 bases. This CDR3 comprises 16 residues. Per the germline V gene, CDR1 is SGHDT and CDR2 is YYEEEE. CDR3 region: CASSSETGGYSDTQYF. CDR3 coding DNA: TGTGCCAGCAGCTCCGAGACAGGGGGATATTCAGATACGCAGTATTTT.

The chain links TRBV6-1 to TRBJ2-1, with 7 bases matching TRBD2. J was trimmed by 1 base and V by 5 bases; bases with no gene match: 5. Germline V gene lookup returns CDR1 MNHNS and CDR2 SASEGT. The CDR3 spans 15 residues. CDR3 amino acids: CASSPSAGSYNEQFF. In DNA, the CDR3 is TGTGCCAGCAGTCCCTCAGCGGGATCCTACAATGAGCAGTTCTTC.

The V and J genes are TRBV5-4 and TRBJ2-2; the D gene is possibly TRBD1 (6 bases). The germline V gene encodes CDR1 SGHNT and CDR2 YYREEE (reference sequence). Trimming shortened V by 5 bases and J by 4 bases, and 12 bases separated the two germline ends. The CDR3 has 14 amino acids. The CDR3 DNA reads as TGTGCCAGCAGGGTCAGGGGTGGCACCGGGGAGCTGTTTTTT. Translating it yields CASRVRGGTGELFF.

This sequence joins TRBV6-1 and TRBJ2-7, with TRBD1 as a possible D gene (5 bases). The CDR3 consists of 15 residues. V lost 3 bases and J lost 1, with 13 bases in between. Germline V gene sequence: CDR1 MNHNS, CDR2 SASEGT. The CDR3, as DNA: TGTGCCAGCAGTGAGGGGCTGGACCTTTCCTACGAGCAGTACTTC. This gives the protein CASSEGLDLSYEQYF.

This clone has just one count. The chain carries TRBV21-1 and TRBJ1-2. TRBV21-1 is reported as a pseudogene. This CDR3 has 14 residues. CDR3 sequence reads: CASRDPEFNYGYTF. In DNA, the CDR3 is TGTGCCAGCAGAGATCCGGAGTTCAACTATGGCTACACCTTC.

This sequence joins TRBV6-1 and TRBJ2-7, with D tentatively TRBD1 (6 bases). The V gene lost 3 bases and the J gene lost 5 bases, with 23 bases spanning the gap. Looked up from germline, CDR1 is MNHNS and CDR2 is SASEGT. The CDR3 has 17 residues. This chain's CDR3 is CASSESSMGQGRDEQYF. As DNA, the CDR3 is TGTGCCAGCAGTGAGTCGTCAATGGGACAAGGCCGTGACGAGCAGTACTTC.

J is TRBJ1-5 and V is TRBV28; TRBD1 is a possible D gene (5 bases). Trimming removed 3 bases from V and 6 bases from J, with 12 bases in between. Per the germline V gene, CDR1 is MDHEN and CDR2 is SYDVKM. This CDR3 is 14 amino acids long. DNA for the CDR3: TGTGCCAGCAGTTTGCCACAGGTGGGTCAGCCCCAGCATTTT. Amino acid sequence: CASSLPQVGQPQHF.

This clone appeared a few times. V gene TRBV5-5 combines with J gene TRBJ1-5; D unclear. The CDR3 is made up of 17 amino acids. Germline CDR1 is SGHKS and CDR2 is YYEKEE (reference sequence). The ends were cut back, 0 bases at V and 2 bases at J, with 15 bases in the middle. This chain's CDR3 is CASSLGVGQAGNQPQHF. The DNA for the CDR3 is TGTGCCAGCAGCTTGGGGGTGGGTCAGGCTGGCAATCAGCCCCAGCATTTT.

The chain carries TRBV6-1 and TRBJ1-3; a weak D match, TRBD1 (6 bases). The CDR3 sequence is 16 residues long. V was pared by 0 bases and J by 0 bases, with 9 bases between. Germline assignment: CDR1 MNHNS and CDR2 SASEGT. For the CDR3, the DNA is TGTGCCAGCAGTGAAGCCGGGGACATCTCTGGAAACACCATATATTTT. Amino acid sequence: CASSEAGDISGNTIYF.

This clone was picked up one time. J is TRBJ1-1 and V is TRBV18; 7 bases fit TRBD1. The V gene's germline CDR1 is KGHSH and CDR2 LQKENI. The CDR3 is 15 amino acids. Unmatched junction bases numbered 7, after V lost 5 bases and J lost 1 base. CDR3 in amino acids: CASSAGTGANTEAFF. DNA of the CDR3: TGTGCCAGCTCAGCAGGAACAGGGGCGAACACTGAAGCTTTCTTT. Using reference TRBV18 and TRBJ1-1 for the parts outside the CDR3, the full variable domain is NAGVMQNPRHLVRRRGQEARLRCSPMKGHSHVYWYRQLPEEGLKFMVYLQKENIIDESGMPKERFSAEFPKEGPSILRIQQVVRGDSAAYFCASSAGTGANTEAFFGQGTRLTVV.

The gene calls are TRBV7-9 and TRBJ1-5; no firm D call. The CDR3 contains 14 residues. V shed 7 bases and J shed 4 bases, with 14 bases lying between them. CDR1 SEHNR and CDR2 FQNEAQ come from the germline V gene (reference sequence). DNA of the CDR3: TGTGCCAGCACGTCCGGCGGCCAAAATCAGCCCCAGCATTTT. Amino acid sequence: CASTSGGQNQPQHF.

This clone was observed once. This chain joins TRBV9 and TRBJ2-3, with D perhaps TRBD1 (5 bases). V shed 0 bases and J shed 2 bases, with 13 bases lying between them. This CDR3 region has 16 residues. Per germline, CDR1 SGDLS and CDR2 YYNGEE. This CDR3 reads CASSVAGDRLTDTQYF. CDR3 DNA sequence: TGTGCCAGCAGCGTAGCTGGAGACAGACTCACAGATACGCAGTATTTT.

CDR3 sequence (DNA): TGTGCCAGCAGTCAAACTAGCGGGCGAGACTACGAGCAGTACTTC. Its protein product is CASSQTSGRDYEQYF. The chain employs TRBV7-6 and TRBJ2-7, with 9 bases lining up with TRBD2. The CDR3 runs 15 residues. V was clipped by 6 bases and J by 3 bases; unmatched bases: 9. Germline CDR1 reads SGHVS; CDR2 reads FNYEAQ.

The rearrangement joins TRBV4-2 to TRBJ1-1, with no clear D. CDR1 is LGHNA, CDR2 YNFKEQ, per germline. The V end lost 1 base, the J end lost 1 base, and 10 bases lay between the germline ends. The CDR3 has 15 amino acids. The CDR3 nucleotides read TGTGCCAGCAGCCAAGCGAGTCAGGAGAACACTGAAGCTTTCTTT. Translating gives CASSQASQENTEAFF.

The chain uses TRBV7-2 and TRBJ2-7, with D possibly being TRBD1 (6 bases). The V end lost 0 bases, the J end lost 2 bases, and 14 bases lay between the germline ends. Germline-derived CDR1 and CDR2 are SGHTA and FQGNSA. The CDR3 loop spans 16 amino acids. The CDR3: CASSLASQGATYEQYF. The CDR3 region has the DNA TGTGCCAGCAGCTTAGCCTCACAGGGTGCCACCTACGAGCAGTACTTC.

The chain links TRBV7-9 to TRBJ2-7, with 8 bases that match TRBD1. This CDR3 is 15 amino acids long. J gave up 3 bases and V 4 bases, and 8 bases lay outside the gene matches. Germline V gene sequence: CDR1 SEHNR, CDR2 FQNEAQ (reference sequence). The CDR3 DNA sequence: TGTGCCAGCAGCTACCTGGGACAGGCAAACTACGAGCAGTACTTC. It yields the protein CASSYLGQANYEQYF.

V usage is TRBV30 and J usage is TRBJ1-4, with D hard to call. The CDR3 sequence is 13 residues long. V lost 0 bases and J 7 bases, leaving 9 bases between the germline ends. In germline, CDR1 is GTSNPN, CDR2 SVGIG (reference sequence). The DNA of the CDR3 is TGTGCCTGGAGTGTACGCGCAAGTGAAAAACTGTTTTTT. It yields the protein CAWSVRASEKLFF.